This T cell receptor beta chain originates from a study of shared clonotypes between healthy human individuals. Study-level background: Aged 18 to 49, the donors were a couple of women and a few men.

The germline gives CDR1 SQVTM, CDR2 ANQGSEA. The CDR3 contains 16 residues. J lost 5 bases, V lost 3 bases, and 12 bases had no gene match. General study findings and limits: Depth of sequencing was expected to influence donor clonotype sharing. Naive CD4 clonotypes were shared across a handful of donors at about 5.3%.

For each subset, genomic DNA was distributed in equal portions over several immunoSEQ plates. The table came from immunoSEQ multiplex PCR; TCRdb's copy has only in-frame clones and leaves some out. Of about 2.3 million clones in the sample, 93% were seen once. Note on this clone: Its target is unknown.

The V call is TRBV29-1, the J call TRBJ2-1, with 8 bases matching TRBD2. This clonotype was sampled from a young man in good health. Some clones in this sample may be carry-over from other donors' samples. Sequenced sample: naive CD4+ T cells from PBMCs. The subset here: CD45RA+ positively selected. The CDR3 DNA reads TGCAGCGTTGATTATCTCTCTAGCGGGCGCAACAATGAGCAGTTCTTC. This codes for CSVDYLSSGRNNEQFF.